This entry lists 23 T cell receptor beta chains sequenced from one sample in a study of technical replicates of blood from a few donors. Method: immunoSEQ multiplex PCR; TCRdb's copy keeps in-frame clones and lacks some. The sample includes fewer than 85,000 clones, around 96% of them seen just once. Material for sequencing was T cells isolated from PBMCs. The receptors come from a human donor in good health.

The CDR3 protein is CASSLNSGYEQYF. In nucleotides, the CDR3 is TGTGCCAGCAGCTTAAATAGCGGCTACGAGCAGTACTTC. The chain is built from TRBV7-2 and TRBJ2-7; perhaps TRBD2 as D (6 bases). CDR3 length equals 13 residues. Per the germline V gene, CDR1 is SGHTA and CDR2 is FQGNSA. Trimming took off 2 bases at V and 3 bases at J, with 8 bases between the two ends.

The V and J genes are TRBV6-6 and TRBJ2-3; 8 bases are shared with TRBD1. CDR1 MNHNY and CDR2 SVGAGI come from the germline V gene (reference sequence). The CDR3 has 13 amino acids. V shed 6 bases and J 1 base; nucleotides not matched to a gene: 0. The DNA for the CDR3 is TGTGCCAGCAGGGGACAGGGCACAGATACGCAGTATTTT. Protein sequence: CASRGQGTDTQYF.

The CDR3 nucleotides are TGTGCCAGCAAACAGGGATGGAATCAGCCCCAGCATTTT. Translation: CASKQGWNQPQHF. The chain employs TRBV6-5 and TRBJ1-5; D may be TRBD1 (6 bases). The V gene lost 7 bases and the J gene lost 4 bases, with 11 bases spanning the gap. The CDR3 is 13 residues long. Germline lookup yields CDR1 MNHEY and CDR2 SVGAGI.

Written as DNA, the CDR3 is TGTGCCAGTAGTATGACAGGGGGCGCGCGGACTGAAGCTTTCTTT. Residues: CASSMTGGARTEAFF. This chain connects TRBV19 to TRBJ1-1; 10 positions match TRBD1. Germline CDR1 and CDR2: LNHDA and SQIVND (reference sequence). The V and J ends lost 3 bases and 5 bases, in that order; junction bases with no gene match: 6. This CDR3 spans 15 amino acids. Filled out from reference TRBV19 and TRBJ1-1, the complete variable domain reads DGGITQSPKYLFRKEGQNVTLSCEQNLNHDAMYWYRQDPGQGLRLIYYSQIVNDFQKGDIAEGYSVSREKKESFPLTVTSAQKNPTAFYLCASSMTGGARTEAFFGQGTRLTVV.

The genes are TRBV27 and TRBJ1-5; TRBD1 aligns across 10 bases. The CDR3 has 16 amino acids. Germline loops: CDR1 MNHEY, CDR2 SMNVEV (reference sequence). Germline trimming cut 0 bases from V and 6 bases from J; bases unmatched to any gene: 5. CDR3 sequence reads: CASSLSLGTGVQPQHF. CDR3 DNA sequence: TGTGCCAGCAGTTTATCTTTGGGGACAGGGGTTCAGCCCCAGCATTTT.

This chain links TRBV29-1 with TRBJ2-7; TRBD1 is a possible D gene (5 bases). Germline V gives CDR1 SQVTM, CDR2 ANQGSEA. The length of the CDR3 is 11 residues. Trimming took off 7 bases at V and 5 bases at J, with 12 bases between the two ends. Here the CDR3 reads CSGKTENEQYF. DNA for the CDR3: TGCAGCGGGAAGACAGAGAACGAGCAGTACTTC.

The chain recombines TRBV11-2 with TRBJ2-1, with 9 nucleotides matching TRBD2. The CDR3 spans 14 residues. CDR1 and CDR2 (germline): SGHAT, FQNNGV. The V segment lost 1 base and the J segment 8 bases; nucleotides outside the gene matches: 3. CDR3 bases: TGTGCCAGCAGCTTAGTAGGACTAGCGTATGAGCAGTTCTTC. Amino acids: CASSLVGLAYEQFF.

The V gene is TRBV5-1, the J gene TRBJ1-5; TRBD1 matches at 10 bases. CDR1 and CDR2 (germline): SGHRS, YFSETQ. Germline trimming cut 0 bases from V and 7 bases from J; bases unmatched to any gene: 4. The CDR3 is made up of 15 amino acids. CDR3 sequence (DNA): TGCGCCAGCAGCTTGGAGACAGGGGGCATGCAGCCCCAGCATTTT. Its translation: CASSLETGGMQPQHF.

J is TRBJ2-7 and V is TRBV5-1; no clear D gene. The V gene lost 0 bases and the J gene lost 3 bases, with 7 bases spanning the gap. The CDR3 has 13 amino acids. Germline CDR1 SGHRS, CDR2 YFSETQ. This CDR3 reads CASSLGGYYEQYF. The CDR3 DNA reads as TGCGCCAGCAGCTTGGGCGGTTACTACGAGCAGTACTTC.

The rearrangement uses TRBV7-8 and TRBJ2-3; TRBD2 agrees at 7 bases. Per the germline V gene, CDR1 is SGHVS and CDR2 is FQNEAQ. V was clipped by 5 bases and J by 4 bases; unmatched bases: 9. The CDR3 has 15 residues. This CDR3 reads CASSLPSGGADTQYF. As DNA, the CDR3 is TGTGCCAGCAGCCTCCCATCGGGAGGCGCAGATACGCAGTATTTT.

The chain joins TRBV6-4 to TRBJ1-5; a possible D gene is TRBD1 (6 bases). The V gene lost 5 bases and the J gene lost 3 bases, with 11 bases spanning the gap. Germline assignment: CDR1 MRHNA and CDR2 SNTAGT. CDR3 size: 14 residues. CDR3 in DNA: TGTGCCAGCAGTCCCGGACAGTTCAATCAGCCCCAGCATTTT. It translates to CASSPGQFNQPQHF.

The rearrangement links TRBV7-3 to TRBJ2-3; 11 bases are shared with TRBD2. The trim removed 4 bases at V and 4 bases at J, leaving 4 bases unmatched. The germline V gene has CDR1 SGHTA and CDR2 FQGTGA. CDR3 length: 15 amino acids. The CDR3 here is CASSSLAGGPDTQYF. In DNA, the CDR3 is TGTGCCAGCAGCTCATTAGCGGGAGGGCCAGATACGCAGTATTTT.

The J gene is TRBJ2-3, the V gene TRBV27; D might be TRBD2 (6 bases). The germline V gene encodes CDR1 MNHEY and CDR2 SMNVEV (reference sequence). The CDR3 runs 14 residues. V lost 7 bases to trimming and J lost 3 bases, with 14 bases between them. CDR3 bases: TGTGCCAGCACCTTTGGAGGGCTGACAGATACGCAGTATTTT. Translated: CASTFGGLTDTQYF.

The chain is built from TRBV9 and TRBJ2-7, with TRBD2 matching 10 bases. V lost 4 bases to trimming and J lost 7 bases; unmatched junction nucleotides: 11. Germline V lookup: CDR1 SGDLS, CDR2 YYNGEE. The CDR3 spans 15 residues. The CDR3 sequence is CASSPGLAVDREQYF. In DNA form, the CDR3 reads TGTGCCAGCAGCCCTGGACTAGCGGTAGATAGAGAGCAGTACTTC.

This clone appeared once. CDR3 amino acids: CASSEEVVRSSYEQYF. CDR3 nucleotide sequence: TGCGCCAGCAGTGAGGAGGTCGTCCGAAGCTCCTACGAGCAGTACTTC. The chain has TRBV10-2 and TRBJ2-7; D uncertain. Germline V CDR1 and CDR2: WSHSY, SAAADI. V dropped 2 bases and J dropped 0 bases, with 14 bases sitting between them. This CDR3 spans 16 amino acids.

The gene calls are TRBV28 and TRBJ1-5; the match to TRBD1 covers 7 bases. Trimming took 2 bases from V and 8 from J; bases not matched to a gene: 9. The germline gives CDR1 MDHEN, CDR2 SYDVKM. The CDR3 spans 15 residues. The CDR3 sequence: CASSLPLGTAEPQHF. Here the CDR3 DNA reads TGTGCCAGCAGTTTACCCCTCGGGACAGCCGAGCCCCAGCATTTT.

The CDR3 spells CASSLDLAGSTYEQYF. The CDR3, as DNA: TGTGCCAGCAGCTTAGATCTGGCAGGGTCTACCTACGAGCAGTACTTC. The rearrangement uses TRBV11-2 and TRBJ2-7, with D possibly TRBD1 on 5 matching bases. Germline V CDR1 and CDR2: SGHAT, FQNNGV. V was pared by 0 bases and J by 2 bases, with 14 bases between. This CDR3 is 16 amino acids long. The whole variable domain, remainder taken from reference TRBV11-2 and TRBJ2-7, is EAGVAQSPRYKIIEKRQSVAFWCNPISGHATLYWYQQILGQGPKLLIQFQNNGVVDDSQLPKDRFSAERLKGVDSTLKIQPAKLEDSAVYLCASSLDLAGSTYEQYFGPGTRLTVT.

Worth noting for this clone: The DNA is left out, because the CDR3 cannot be placed on it with certainty; the CDR3 is given as TCRdb lists it. The chain links TRBV11-3 to TRBJ1-2. CDR1 and CDR2 (germline): SGHNT, YENEEA. Termini included, the CDR3 measures 10 amino acids. This chain's CDR3 is CASSWGGGTF.

V gene TRBV5-4 combines with J gene TRBJ2-3, with 9 bases identical to TRBD2. Germline-derived CDR1 and CDR2 are SGHNT and YYREEE (reference sequence). The V and J ends lost 0 bases and 6 bases, in that order; junction bases with no gene match: 5. The CDR3 has 15 amino acids. CDR3 DNA sequence: TGTGCCAGCAGCTTGGAAGGGACTAGCTCGGATACGCAGTATTTT. This encodes CASSLEGTSSDTQYF.

V usage is TRBV5-1 and J usage is TRBJ2-7, with 8 bases fitting TRBD1. CDR3 size: 15 residues. The V and J ends lost 0 bases and 4 bases, in that order; junction bases with no gene match: 6. From germline, CDR1 is SGHRS and CDR2 YFSETQ. CDR3 sequence: CASSLVIQGAYEQYF. The DNA for the CDR3 is TGCGCCAGCAGCTTGGTGATCCAGGGGGCTTACGAGCAGTACTTC. Full variable domain (outside the CDR3, taken from reference TRBV5-1 and TRBJ2-7): KAGVTQTPRYLIKTRGQQVTLSCSPISGHRSVSWYQQTPGQGLQFLFEYFSETQRNKGNFPGRFSGRQFSNSRSEMNVSTLELGDSALYLCASSLVIQGAYEQYFGPGTRLTVT.

V is TRBV15 and J is TRBJ2-7; 8 bases match TRBD1. This CDR3 region has 14 residues. Per germline, CDR1 LNHNV and CDR2 YYDKDF (reference sequence). With 2 bases clipped from V and 4 bases from J, the junction kept 4 bases outside the gene matches. CDR3 nucleotides: TGTGCCACCAGCAGATATCAGGGGGCGTACGAGCAGTACTTC. Residues: CATSRYQGAYEQYF.

This rearrangement joins TRBV9 to TRBJ2-3; 8 bases are a match to TRBD2. Trimming at V came to 4 bases and at J to 1 base, leaving 5 bases not matched to a gene. Germline CDR1 and CDR2: SGDLS and YYNGEE. CDR3 length: 15 amino acids. The CDR3 protein is CASSPIGRGTDTQYF. The CDR3, as DNA: TGTGCCAGCAGCCCCATCGGGAGGGGCACAGATACGCAGTATTTT.

The chain joins TRBV5-6 to TRBJ2-2; D uncertain. Deletions cut 2 bases from V and 7 bases from J, with 3 bases between. This CDR3 region has 11 residues. CDR1 SGHDT and CDR2 YYEEEE come from the germline V gene. The CDR3 sequence is CASSFLGELFF. The CDR3 DNA reads TGTGCCAGCAGCTTCCTCGGGGAGCTGTTTTTT.